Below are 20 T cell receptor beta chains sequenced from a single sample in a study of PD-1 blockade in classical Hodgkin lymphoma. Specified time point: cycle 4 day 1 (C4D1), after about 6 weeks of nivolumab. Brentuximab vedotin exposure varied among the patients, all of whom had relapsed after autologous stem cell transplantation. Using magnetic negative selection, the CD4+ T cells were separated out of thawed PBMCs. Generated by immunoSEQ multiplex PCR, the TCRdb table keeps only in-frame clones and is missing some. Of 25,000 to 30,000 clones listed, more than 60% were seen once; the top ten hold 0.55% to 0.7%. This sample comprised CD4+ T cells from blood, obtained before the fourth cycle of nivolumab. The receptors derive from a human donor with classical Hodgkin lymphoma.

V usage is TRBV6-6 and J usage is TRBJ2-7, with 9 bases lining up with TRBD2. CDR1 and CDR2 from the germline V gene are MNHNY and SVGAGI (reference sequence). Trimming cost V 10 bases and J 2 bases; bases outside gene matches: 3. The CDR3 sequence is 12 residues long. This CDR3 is CATGGRAYEQYF. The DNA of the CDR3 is TGTGCCACCGGCGGGAGGGCCTACGAGCAGTACTTC.

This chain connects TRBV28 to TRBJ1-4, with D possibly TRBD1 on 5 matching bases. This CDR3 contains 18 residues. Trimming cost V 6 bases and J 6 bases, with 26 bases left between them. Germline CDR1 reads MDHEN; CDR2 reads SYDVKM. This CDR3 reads CASRSKRLRVWGDEKLFF. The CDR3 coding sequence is TGTGCCAGCAGATCAAAACGGTTGCGGGTGTGGGGGGATGAAAAACTGTTTTTT.

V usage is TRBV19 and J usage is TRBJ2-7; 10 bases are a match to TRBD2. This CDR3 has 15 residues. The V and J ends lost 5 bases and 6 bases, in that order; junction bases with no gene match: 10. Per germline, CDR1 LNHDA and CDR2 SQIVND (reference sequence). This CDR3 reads CASSSLAGTAAEQYF. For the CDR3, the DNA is TGTGCCAGTAGTTCACTAGCGGGAACGGCTGCCGAGCAGTACTTC.

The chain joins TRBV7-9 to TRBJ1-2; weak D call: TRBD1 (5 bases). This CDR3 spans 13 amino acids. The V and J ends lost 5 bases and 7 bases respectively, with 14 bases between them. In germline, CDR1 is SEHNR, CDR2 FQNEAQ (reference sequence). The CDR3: CASSRRSGFGYTF. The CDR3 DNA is TGTGCCAGCAGCAGAAGGTCAGGGTTTGGCTACACCTTC.

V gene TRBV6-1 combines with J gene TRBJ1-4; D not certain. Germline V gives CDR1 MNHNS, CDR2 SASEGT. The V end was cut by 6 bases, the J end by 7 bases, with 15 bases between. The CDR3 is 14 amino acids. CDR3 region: CASRPGPPVEKLFF. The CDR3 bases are TGTGCCAGCAGGCCAGGTCCTCCAGTTGAAAAACTGTTTTTT.

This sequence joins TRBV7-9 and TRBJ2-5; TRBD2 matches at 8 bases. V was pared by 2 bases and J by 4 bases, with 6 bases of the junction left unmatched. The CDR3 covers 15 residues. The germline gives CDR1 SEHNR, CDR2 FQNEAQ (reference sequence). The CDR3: CASSLTNGRAETQYF. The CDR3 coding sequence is TGTGCCAGCAGCTTAACTAACGGGAGGGCAGAGACCCAGTACTTC.

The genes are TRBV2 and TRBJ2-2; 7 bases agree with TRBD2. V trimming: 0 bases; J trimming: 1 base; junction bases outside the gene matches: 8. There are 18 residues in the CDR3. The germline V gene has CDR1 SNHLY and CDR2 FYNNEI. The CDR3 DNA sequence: TGTGCCAGCAGTGAAGCGCTGAGACTAGCTAAGAACACCGGGGAGCTGTTTTTT. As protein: CASSEALRLAKNTGELFF. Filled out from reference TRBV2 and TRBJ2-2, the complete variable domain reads EPEVTQTPSHQVTQMGQEVILRCVPISNHLYFYWYRQILGQKVEFLVSFYNNEISEKSEIFDDQFSVERPDGSNFTLKIRSTKLEDSAMYFCASSEALRLAKNTGELFFGEGSRLTVL.

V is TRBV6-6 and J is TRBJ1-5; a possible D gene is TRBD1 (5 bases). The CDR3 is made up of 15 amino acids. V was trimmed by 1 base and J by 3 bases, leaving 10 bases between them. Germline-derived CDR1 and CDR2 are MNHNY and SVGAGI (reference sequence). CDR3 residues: CASSYWGGNNQPQHF. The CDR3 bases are TGTGCCAGCAGTTACTGGGGGGGGAACAATCAGCCCCAGCATTTT.

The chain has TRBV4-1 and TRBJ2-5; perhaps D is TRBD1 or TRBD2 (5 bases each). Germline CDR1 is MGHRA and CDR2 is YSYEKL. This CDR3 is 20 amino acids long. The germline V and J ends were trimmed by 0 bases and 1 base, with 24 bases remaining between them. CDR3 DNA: TGCGCCAGCAGCCAAGAAGTATGGGACCCCAGTAGCACTATCCAAGAGACCCAGTACTTC. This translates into CASSQEVWDPSSTIQETQYF.

Here the CDR3 reads CASSLGSGGPAGGELFF. DNA for the CDR3: TGTGCCAGCAGCTTAGGAAGCGGGGGGCCGGCTGGCGGGGAGCTGTTTTTT. The chain uses TRBV7-9 and TRBJ2-2; 9 bases agree with TRBD2. The CDR3 extends over 17 amino acids. Germline V gene lookup returns CDR1 SEHNR and CDR2 FQNEAQ (reference sequence). V lost 1 base to trimming and J lost 7 bases; unmatched junction nucleotides: 10. The whole variable domain, remainder taken from reference TRBV7-9 and TRBJ2-2, is DTGVSQNPRHKITKRGQNVTFRCDPISEHNRLYWYRQTLGQGPEFLTYFQNEAQLEKSRLLSDRFSAERPKGSFSTLEIQRTEQGDSAMYLCASSLGSGGPAGGELFFGEGSRLTVL.

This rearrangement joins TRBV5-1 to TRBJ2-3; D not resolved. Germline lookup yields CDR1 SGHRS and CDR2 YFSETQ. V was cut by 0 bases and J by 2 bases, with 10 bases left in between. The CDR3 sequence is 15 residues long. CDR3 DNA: TGCGCCAGCAGCTTGGCAGTGACCAACACAGATACGCAGTATTTT. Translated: CASSLAVTNTDTQYF.

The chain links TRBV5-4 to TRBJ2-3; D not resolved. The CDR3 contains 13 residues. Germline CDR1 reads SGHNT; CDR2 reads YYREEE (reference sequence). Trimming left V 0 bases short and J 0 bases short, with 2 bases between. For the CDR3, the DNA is TGTGCCAGCAGCTTGGAAAGCACAGATACGCAGTATTTT. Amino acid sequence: CASSLESTDTQYF.

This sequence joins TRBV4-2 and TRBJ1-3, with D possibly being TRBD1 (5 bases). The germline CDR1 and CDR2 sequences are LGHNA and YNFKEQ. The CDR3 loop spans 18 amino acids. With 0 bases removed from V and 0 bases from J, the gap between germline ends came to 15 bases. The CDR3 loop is CASSQDLPGVSSGNTIYF. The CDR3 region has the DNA TGTGCCAGCAGCCAAGATCTACCGGGGGTGAGCTCTGGAAACACCATATATTTT.

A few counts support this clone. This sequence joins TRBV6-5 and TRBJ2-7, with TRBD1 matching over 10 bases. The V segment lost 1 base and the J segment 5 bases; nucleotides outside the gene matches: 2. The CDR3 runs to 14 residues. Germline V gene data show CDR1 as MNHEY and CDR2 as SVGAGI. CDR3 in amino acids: CASSYLGQGNEQYF. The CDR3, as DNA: TGTGCCAGCAGTTACTTGGGACAGGGGAACGAGCAGTACTTC.

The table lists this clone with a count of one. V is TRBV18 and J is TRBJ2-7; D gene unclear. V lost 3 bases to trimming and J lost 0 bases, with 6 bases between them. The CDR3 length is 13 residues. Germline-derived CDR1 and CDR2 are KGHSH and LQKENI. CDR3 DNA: TGTGCCAGCTCACCCGGCAACTCCTACGAGCAGTACTTC. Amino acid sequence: CASSPGNSYEQYF.

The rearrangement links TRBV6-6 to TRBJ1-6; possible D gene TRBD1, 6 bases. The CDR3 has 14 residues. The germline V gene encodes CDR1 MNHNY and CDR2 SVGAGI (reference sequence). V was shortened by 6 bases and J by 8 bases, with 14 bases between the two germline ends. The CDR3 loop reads CASSYRTVYSPLHF. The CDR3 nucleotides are TGTGCCAGCAGCTATCGGACAGTCTATTCACCCCTCCACTTT.

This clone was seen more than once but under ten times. CDR3 coding DNA: TGCGCCAGCAGCCAAGATCGTACGGAGCCCCAGCATTTT. It translates to CASSQDRTEPQHF. The chain combines TRBV4-3 with TRBJ1-5; the D is unclear. Looked up from germline, CDR1 is LGHNA and CDR2 is YSLEER. V dropped 0 bases and J dropped 8 bases, with 8 bases sitting between them. The CDR3 is made up of 13 amino acids.

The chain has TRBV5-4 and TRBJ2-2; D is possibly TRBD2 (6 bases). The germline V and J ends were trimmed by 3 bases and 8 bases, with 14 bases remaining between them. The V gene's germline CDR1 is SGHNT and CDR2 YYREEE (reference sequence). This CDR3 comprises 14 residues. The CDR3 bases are TGTGCCAGCAGCTGGCGCGGGGCGCGGGGGGAGCTGTTTTTT. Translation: CASSWRGARGELFF.

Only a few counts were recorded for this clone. CDR3 nucleotide sequence: TGTGCCAGCAGCCAAATAGGGAGTCGCTACGAGCAGTACTTC. Protein product: CASSQIGSRYEQYF. The chain couples TRBV14 to TRBJ2-7; tentative D call: TRBD2 (5 bases). The CDR3 has 14 amino acids. Germline assignment: CDR1 SGHDN and CDR2 FVKESK. V was trimmed by 2 bases and J by 3 bases, leaving 11 bases between them.

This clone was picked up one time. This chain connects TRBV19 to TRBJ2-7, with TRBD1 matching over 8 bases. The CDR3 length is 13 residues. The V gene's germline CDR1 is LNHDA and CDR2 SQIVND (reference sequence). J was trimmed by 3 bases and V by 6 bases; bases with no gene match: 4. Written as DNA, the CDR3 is TGTGCCAGTAGCCGGGACAGGTTCTACGAGCAGTACTTC. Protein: CASSRDRFYEQYF. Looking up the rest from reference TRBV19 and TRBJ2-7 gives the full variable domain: DGGITQSPKYLFRKEGQNVTLSCEQNLNHDAMYWYRQDPGQGLRLIYYSQIVNDFQKGDIAEGYSVSREKKESFPLTVTSAQKNPTAFYLCASSRDRFYEQYFGPGTRLTVT.